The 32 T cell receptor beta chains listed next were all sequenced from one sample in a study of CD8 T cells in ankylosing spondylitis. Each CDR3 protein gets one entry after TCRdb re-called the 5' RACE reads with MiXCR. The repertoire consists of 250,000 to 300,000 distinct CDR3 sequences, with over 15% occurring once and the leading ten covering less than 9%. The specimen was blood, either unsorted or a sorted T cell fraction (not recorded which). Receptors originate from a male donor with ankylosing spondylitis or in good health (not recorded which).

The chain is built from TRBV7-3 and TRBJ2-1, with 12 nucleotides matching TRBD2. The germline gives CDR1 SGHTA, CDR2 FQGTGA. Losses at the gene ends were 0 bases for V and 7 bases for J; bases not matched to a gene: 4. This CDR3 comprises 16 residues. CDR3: CASSLTSSGGANEQFF. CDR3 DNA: TGTGCCAGCAGCTTAACGTCTAGCGGGGGGGCAAATGAGCAGTTCTTC.

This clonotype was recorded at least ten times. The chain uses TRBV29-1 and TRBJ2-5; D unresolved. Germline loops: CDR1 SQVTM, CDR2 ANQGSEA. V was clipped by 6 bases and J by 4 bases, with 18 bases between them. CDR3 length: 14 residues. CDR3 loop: CSVAGSGRIETQYF. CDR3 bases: TGCAGCGTCGCTGGGTCCGGTCGGATAGAGACCCAGTACTTC.

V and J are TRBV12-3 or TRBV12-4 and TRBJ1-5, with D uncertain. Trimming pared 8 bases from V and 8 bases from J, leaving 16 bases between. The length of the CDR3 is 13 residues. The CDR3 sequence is CASRWGGWEPQHF. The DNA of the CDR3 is TGTGCCAGCCGTTGGGGTGGTTGGGAGCCCCAGCATTTT.

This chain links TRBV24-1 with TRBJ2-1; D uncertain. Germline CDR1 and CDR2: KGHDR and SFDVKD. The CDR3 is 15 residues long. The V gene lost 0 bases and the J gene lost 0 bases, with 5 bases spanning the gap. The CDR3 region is CATSDLTDSYNEQFF. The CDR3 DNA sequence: TGTGCCACCAGTGATTTGACTGACTCCTACAATGAGCAGTTCTTC.

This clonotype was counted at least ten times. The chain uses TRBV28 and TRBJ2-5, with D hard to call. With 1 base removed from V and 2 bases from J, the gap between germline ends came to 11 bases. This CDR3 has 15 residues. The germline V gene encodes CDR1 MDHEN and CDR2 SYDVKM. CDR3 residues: CASSLSSGPQETQYF. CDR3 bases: TGTGCCAGCAGTTTATCTTCGGGCCCTCAAGAGACCCAGTACTTC. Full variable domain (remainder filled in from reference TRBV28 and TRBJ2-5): DVKVTQSSRYLVKRTGEKVFLECVQDMDHENMFWYRQDPGLGLRLIYFSYDVKMKEKGDIPEGYSVSREKKERFSLILESASTNQTSMYLCASSLSSGPQETQYFGPGTRLLVL.

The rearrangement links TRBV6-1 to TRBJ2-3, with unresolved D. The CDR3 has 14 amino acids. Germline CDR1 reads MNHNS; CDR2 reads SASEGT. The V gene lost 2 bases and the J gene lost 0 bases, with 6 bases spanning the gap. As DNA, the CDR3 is TGTGCCAGCAGTGAAAGGGCAAGCACAGATACGCAGTATTTT. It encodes CASSERASTDTQYF.

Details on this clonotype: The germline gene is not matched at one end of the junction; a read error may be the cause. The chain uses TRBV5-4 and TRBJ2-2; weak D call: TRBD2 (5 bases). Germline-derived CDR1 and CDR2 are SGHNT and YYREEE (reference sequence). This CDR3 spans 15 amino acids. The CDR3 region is CASSLAVLNTGELLF. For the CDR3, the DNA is TGTGCCAGCAGCTTGGCGGTGCTAAACACCGGGGAGCTGCTTTTT. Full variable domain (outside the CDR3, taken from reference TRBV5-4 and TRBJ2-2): ETGVTQSPTHLIKTRGQQVTLRCSSQSGHNTVSWYQQALGQGPQFIFQYYREEENGRGNFPPRFSGLQFPNYSSELNVNALELDDSALYLCASSLAVLNTGELLFGEGSRLTVL.

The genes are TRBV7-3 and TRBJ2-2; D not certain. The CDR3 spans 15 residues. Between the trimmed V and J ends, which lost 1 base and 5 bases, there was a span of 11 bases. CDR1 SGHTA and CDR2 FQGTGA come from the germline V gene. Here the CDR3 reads CASSLNYQPTGELFF. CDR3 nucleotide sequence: TGTGCCAGCAGCTTAAACTACCAACCAACCGGGGAGCTGTTTTTT.

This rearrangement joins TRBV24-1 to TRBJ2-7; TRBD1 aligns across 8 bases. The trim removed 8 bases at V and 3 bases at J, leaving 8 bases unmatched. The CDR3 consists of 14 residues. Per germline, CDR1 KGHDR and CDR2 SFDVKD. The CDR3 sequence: CATNRPGGCYEQYV. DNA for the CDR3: TGTGCCACCAATCGTCCAGGGGGCTGCTACGAGCAGTACGTC.

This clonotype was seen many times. The CDR3 region is CASSAPNRGLGNEQFF. The CDR3 DNA sequence: TGCGCCAGCAGCGCACCCAACAGGGGGCTGGGTAATGAGCAGTTCTTC. The genes are TRBV5-1 and TRBJ2-1, with 9 bases identical to TRBD1. With 4 bases clipped from V and 7 bases from J, the junction kept 12 bases outside the gene matches. The CDR3 consists of 16 residues. CDR1 SGHRS and CDR2 YFSETQ come from the germline V gene.

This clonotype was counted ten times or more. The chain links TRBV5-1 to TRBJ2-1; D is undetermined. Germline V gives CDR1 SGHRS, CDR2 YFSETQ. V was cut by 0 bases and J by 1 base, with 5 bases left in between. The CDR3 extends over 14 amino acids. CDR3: CASSLGVSYNEQFF. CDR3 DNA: TGCGCCAGCAGCTTGGGGGTATCCTACAATGAGCAGTTCTTC.

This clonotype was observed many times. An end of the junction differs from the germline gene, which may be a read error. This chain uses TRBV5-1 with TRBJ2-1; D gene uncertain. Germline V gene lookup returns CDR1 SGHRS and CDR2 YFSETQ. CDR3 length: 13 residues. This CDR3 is CASSLVRYNEQFF. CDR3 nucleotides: TGTGCCAGCAGCTTAGTTCGGTACAATGAGCAGTTCTTC.

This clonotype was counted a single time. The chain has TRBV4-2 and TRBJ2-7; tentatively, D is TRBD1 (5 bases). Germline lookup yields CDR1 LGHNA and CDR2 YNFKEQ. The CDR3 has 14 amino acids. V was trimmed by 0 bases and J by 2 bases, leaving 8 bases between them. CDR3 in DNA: TGTGCCAGCAGCCAAGATCAGGGCCCCTACGAGCAGTACGTC. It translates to CASSQDQGPYEQYV.

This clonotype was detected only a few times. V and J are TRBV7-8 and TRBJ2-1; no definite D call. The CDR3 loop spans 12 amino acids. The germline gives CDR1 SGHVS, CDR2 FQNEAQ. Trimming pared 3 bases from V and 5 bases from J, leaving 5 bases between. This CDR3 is CASSFGDNEQFF. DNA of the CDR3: TGTGCCAGCAGCTTCGGAGACAATGAGCAGTTCTTC.

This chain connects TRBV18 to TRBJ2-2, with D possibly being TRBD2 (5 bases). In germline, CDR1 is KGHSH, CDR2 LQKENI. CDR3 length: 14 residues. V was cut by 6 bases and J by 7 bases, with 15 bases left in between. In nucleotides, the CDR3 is TGTGCCAGCTCCAACCAAGAGGGCATCGGGGAGCTGTTTTTT. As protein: CASSNQEGIGELFF.

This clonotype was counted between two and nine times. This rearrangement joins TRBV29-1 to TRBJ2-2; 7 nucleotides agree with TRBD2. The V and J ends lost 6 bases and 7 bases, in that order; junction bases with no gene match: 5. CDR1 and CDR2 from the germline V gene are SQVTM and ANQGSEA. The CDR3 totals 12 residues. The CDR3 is CSVSPSGGELFF. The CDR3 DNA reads TGCAGCGTCTCGCCTAGCGGCGGGGAGCTGTTTTTT.

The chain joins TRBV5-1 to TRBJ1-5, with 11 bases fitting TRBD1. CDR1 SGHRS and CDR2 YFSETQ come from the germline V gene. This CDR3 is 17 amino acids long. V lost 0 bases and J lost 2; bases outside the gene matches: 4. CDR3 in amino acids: CASSLGGQGAGNQPQHF. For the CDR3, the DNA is TGCGCCAGCAGCTTGGGTGGACAGGGGGCCGGCAATCAGCCCCAGCATTTT.

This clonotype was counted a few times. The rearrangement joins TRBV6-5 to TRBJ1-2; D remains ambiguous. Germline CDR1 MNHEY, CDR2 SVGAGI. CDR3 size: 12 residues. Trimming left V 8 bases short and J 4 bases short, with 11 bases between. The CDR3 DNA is TGTGCCAGCCTGGACCCGGTCTATGGCTACACCTTC. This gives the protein CASLDPVYGYTF.

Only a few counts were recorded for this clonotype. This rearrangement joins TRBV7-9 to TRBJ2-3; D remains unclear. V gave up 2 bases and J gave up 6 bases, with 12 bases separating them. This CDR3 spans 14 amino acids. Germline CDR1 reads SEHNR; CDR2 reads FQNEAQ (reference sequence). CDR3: CASSLRQERDTQYF. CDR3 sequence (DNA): TGTGCCAGCAGCTTAAGGCAGGAGAGGGATACGCAGTATTTT.

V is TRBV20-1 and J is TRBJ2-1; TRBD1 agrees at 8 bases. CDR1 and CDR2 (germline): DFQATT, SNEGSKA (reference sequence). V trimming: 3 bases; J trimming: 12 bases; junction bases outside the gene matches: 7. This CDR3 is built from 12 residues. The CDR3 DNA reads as TGCAGTGCTAGGGACAGGGCTGTCTGGCAGTTCTTC. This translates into CSARDRAVWQFF.

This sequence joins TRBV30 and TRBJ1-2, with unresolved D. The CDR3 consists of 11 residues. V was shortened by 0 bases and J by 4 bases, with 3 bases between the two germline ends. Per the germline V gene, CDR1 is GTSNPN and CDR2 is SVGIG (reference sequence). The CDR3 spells CAWSVIYGYTF. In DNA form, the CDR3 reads TGTGCCTGGAGTGTAATCTATGGCTACACCTTC.

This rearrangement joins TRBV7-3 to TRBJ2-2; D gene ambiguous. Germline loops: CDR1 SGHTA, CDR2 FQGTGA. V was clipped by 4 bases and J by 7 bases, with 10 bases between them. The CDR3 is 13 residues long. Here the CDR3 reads CASSSDFLGELFF. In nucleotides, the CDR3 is TGTGCCAGCAGCTCCGACTTTCTCGGGGAGCTGTTTTTT.

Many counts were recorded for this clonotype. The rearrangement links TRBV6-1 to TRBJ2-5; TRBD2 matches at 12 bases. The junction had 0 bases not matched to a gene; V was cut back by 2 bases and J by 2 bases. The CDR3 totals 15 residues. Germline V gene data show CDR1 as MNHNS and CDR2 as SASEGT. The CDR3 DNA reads TGTGCCAGCAGTGAACTAGCGGGGGGGCAAGAGACCCAGTACTTC. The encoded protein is CASSELAGGQETQYF.

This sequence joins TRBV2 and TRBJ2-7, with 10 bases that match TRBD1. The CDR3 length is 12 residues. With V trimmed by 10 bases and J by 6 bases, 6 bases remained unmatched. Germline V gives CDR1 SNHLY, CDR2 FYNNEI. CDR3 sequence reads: CATGQGVSEQYV. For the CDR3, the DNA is TGTGCCACAGGACAGGGGGTGAGCGAGCAGTACGTC.

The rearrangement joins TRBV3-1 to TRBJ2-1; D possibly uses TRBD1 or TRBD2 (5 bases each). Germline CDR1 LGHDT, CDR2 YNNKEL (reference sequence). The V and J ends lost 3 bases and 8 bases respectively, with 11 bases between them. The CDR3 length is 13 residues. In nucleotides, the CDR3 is TGTGCCAGCAGCCATCCCCCGGGGCATGAGCAGTTCTTC. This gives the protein CASSHPPGHEQFF.

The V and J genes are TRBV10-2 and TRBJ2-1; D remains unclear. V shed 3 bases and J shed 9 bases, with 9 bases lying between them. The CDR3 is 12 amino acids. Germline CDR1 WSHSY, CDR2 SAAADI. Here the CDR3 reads CASSEIRVEQFF. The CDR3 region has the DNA TGCGCCAGCAGTGAAATAAGGGTTGAGCAGTTCTTC.

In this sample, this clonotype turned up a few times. CDR3 coding DNA: TGCAGTGCTATTAGTCCGAACACCGGGGAGCTGTTTTTT. Residues: CSAISPNTGELFF. This chain connects TRBV20-1 to TRBJ2-2; D not certain. Germline V gives CDR1 DFQATT, CDR2 SNEGSKA (reference sequence). Between the trimmed V and J ends, which lost 4 bases and 0 bases, there was a span of 6 bases. CDR3 length: 13 amino acids.

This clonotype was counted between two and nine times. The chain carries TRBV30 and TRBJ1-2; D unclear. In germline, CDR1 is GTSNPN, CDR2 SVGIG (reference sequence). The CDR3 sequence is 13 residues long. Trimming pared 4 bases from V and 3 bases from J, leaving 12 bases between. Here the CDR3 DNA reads TGTGCCTGGACCCCGTCAGTGGACTATGGCTACACCTTC. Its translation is CAWTPSVDYGYTF. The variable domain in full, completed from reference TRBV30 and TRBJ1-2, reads SQTIHQWPATLVQPVGSPLSLECTVEGTSNPNLYWYRQAAGRGLQLLFYSVGIGQISSEVPQNLSASRPQDRQFILSSKKLLLSDSGFYLCAWTPSVDYGYTFGSGTRLTVV.

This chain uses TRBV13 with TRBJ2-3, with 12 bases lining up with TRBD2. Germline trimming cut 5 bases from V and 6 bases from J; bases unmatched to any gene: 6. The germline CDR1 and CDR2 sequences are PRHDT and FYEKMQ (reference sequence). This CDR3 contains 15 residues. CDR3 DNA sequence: TGTGCCAGCAGCCCTAGCGGGAGGGCTTGGGATACGCAGTATTTT. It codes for CASSPSGRAWDTQYF.

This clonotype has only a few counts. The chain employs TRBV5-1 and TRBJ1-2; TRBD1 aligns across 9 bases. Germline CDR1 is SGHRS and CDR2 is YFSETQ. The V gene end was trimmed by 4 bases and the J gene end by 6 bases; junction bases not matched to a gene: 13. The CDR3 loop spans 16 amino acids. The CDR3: CASSPAPGQGTNGYTF. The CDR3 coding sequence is TGCGCCAGCAGCCCGGCACCGGGACAGGGAACAAATGGCTACACCTTC.

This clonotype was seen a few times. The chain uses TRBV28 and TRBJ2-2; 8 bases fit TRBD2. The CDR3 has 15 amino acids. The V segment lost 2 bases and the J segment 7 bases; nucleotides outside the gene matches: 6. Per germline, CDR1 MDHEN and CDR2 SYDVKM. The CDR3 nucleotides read TGTGCCAGCAGTTTACGGACTAGCTCAGGCGGGGAGCTGTTTTTT. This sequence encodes CASSLRTSSGGELFF.

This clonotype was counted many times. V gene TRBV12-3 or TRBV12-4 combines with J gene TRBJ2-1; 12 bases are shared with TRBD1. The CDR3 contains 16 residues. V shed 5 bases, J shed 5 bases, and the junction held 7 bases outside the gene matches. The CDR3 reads CASSPSGQGADNEQFF. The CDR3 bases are TGTGCCAGCAGTCCTTCGGGACAGGGGGCAGACAATGAGCAGTTCTTC.